A selection of T cell receptor beta chains follows, all from one sample in a study of response to subunit inactivated influenza vaccine. Each CDR3 protein is one row after TCRdb ran MiXCR on the RT-PCR reads. Found here are hundreds of thousands of distinct CDR3 sequences, about 11% of them singletons; the top ten hold 9.5% to 11%. In addition, the sample was reused for a study of T cells expressing NK-cell markers.

The source was PBMCs from blood, collected on the day of vaccination. These receptor sequences come from a middle-aged man who received an inactivated influenza vaccine. CDR3s include the opening cysteine and the closing phenylalanine or tryptophan. A D gene is named only where the DNA matches it firmly. Some rows have no size entry. The others give once, few or many, or a class for an expanded clone.

v_gene	j_gene	abundance	d_gene	CDR3nt	CDR3aa
TRBV6-5	TRBJ2-1	many	TRBD2	TGTGCCAGCAGTTACTCGCCGGGACTAGCTCACAATGAGCAGTTCTTC	CASSYSPGLAHNEQFF
TRBV12-3/TRBV12-4	TRBJ1-2	NA	NA	TGTGCCAGCAGCCGCACTTGGGATTCCTATGGCTACACCTTC	CASSRTWDSYGYTF
TRBV20-1	TRBJ1-5	few	NA	TGCAGTGCTAGACAGGACGGGAGACTCAATCAGCCCCAGCATTTT	CSARQDGRLNQPQHF
TRBV12-3/TRBV12-4	TRBJ1-6	many	NA	TGTGCCACCCGACTCGGGGGGCTCCGTTCACCCCTCCACTTT	CATRLGGLRSPLHF
TRBV20-1	TRBJ2-3	many	TRBD1	TGCAGTGGTAGGGACAGGGTGTACGGAGATACGCAGTATTTT	CSGRDRVYGDTQYF
TRBV6-2/TRBV6-3	TRBJ2-7	NA	TRBD2	TGTGCCAGCAGTTACACAGCGGGAACCTACGAGCAGTACTTC	CASSYTAGTYEQYF
TRBV7-3	TRBJ2-1	few	TRBD2	TGTGCCAGCAGCTCTTCTAGCGGGACCTACAATGAGCAGTTCTTC	CASSSSSGTYNEQFF
TRBV20-1	TRBJ2-7	many	TRBD2	TGCAGTGCTGTCGTAGCGGGGCGACTCTACGAGCAGTACTTC	CSAVVAGRLYEQYF
TRBV6-5	TRBJ2-1	few	NA	TGTGCCAGCAGAACAGGTATCCGCGAGCAGTTCTTC	CASRTGIREQFF
TRBV28	TRBJ1-6	few	NA	TGTGCCAGCAGTTCAACAGGGACCTATAATTCACCCCTCCACTTT	CASSSTGTYNSPLHF
TRBV12-3/TRBV12-4	TRBJ1-5	many	NA	TGTGCCAGCAGTTCCCTCCCCACGGGGCGGGGGCCTGAGCCCCAGCATTTT	CASSSLPTGRGPEPQHF
TRBV28	TRBJ2-1	few	NA	TGTGCCAGCAGTTTAGAGGGGTTGGGGTTCTTC	CASSLEGLGFF
TRBV18	TRBJ2-7	many	TRBD1	TGTGCCAGCTCACCAGGACAGGGTCTGAGCGAGCAGTACTTC	CASSPGQGLSEQYF
TRBV12-3/TRBV12-4	TRBJ2-1	NA	NA	TGTGCCAGCAGTAGTGGGAGTTTTAGTTACAATGAGCAGTTCTTC	CASSSGSFSYNEQFF
TRBV28	TRBJ2-3	few	NA	TGTGCCAGCACTCACCTCGGCAGCCGCACAGATACGCAGTATTTT	CASTHLGSRTDTQYF
TRBV4-3	TRBJ2-2	NA	TRBD1	TGCGCCAGCAGCCAAGAGGGTAGGGGGCGCGACACCGGGGAGCTGTTTTTT	CASSQEGRGRDTGELFF
TRBV10-1	TRBJ1-5	NA	NA	TGCGCCAGCAGTGATCACAGCAATCAGCCCCAGCATTTT	CASSDHSNQPQHF
TRBV12-3/TRBV12-4	TRBJ2-5	few	TRBD2	TGTGCCAGCAGTTCCGGGACTATTTGGCAAGAGACCCAGTACTTC	CASSSGTIWQETQYF